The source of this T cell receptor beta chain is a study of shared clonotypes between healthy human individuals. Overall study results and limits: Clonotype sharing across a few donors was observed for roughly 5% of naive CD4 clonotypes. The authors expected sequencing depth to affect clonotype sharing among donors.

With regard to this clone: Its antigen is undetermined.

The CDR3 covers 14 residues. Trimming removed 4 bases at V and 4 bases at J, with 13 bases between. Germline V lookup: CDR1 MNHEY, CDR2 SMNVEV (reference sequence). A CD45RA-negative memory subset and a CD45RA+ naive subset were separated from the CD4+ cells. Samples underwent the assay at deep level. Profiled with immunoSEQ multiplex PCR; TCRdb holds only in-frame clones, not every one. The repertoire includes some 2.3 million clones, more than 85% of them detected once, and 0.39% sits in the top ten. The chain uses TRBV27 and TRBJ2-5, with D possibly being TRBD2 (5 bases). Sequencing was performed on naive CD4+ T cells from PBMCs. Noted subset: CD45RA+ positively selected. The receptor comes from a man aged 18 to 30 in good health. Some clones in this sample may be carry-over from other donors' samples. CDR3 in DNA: TGTGCCAGCAGTTCCCTAGAGGCGGGAGAGACCCAGTACTTC. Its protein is CASSSLEAGETQYF.